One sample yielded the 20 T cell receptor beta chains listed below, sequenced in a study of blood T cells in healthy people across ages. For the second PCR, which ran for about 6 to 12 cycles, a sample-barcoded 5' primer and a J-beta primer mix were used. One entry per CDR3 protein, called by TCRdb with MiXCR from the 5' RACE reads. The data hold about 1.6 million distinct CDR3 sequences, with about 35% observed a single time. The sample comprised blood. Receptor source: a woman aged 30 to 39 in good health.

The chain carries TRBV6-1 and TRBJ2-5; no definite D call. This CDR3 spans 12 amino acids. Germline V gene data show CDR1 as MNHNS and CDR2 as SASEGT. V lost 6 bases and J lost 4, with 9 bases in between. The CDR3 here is CASSEVLETQYF. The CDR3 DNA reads TGTGCCAGCAGCGAGGTTTTAGAGACCCAGTACTTC.

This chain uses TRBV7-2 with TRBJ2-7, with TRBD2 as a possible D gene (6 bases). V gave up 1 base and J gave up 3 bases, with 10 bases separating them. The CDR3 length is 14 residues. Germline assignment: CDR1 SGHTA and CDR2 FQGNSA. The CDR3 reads CASSLGGKFYEQYF. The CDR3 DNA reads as TGTGCCAGCAGCTTAGGCGGGAAATTCTACGAGCAGTACTTC. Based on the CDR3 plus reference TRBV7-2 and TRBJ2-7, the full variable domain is GAGVSQSPSNKVTEKGKDVELRCDPISGHTALYWYRQSLGQGLEFLIYFQGNSAPDKSGLPSDRFSAERTGGSVSTLTIQRTQQEDSAVYLCASSLGGKFYEQYFGPGTRLTVT.

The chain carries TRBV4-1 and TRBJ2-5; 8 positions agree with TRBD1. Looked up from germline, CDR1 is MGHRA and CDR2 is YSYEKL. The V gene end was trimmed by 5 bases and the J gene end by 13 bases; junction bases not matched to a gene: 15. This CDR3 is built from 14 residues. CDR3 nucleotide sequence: TGCGCCAGCAGCGGACAGGGAAATTCCGACGAGCGGTACTTC. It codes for CASSGQGNSDERYF.

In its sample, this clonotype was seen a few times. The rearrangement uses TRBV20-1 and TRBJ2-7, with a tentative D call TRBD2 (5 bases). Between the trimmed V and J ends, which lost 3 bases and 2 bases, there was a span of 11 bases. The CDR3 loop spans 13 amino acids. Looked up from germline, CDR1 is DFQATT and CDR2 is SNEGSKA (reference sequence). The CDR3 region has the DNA TGCAGTGCTAGGAGGGCGTCAACCTACGAGCAGTACTTC. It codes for CSARRASTYEQYF.

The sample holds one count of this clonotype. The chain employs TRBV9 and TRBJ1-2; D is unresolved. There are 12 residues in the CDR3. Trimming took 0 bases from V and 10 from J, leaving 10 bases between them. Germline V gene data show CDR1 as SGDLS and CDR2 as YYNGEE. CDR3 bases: TGTGCCAGCAGCGTAGTCAGGTTGTACTACACCTTC. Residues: CASSVVRLYYTF.

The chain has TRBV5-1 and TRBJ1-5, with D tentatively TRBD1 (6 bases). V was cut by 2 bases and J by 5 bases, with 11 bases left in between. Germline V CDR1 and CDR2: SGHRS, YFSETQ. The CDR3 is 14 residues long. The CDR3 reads CASSFTGADQPQHF. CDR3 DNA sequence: TGCGCCAGCAGCTTTACGGGGGCCGATCAGCCCCAGCATTTT.

The CDR3 loop is CASSLGSGNPCEQYF. Here the CDR3 DNA reads TGTGCCAGCAGCCTTGGTTCCGGGAACCCTTGCGAGCAGTACTTC. This sequence joins TRBV3-1 and TRBJ2-7, with D perhaps TRBD2 (5 bases). This CDR3 contains 15 residues. The ends were cut back, 4 bases at V and 6 bases at J, with 19 bases in the middle. CDR1 is LGHDT, CDR2 YNNKEL, per germline (reference sequence).

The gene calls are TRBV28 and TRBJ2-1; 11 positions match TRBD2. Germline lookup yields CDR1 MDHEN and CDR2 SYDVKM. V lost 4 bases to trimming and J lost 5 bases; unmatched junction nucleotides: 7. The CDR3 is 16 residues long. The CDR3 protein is CASSSPGLAVNNEQFF. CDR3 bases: TGTGCCAGCAGTTCCCCGGGACTAGCGGTAAACAATGAGCAGTTCTTC.

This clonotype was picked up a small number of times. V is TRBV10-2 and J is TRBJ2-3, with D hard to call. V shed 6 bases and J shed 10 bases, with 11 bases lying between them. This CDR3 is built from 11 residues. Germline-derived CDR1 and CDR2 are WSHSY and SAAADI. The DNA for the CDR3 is TGCGCCAGCAGAGCTGGCTGGGCGCAGTATTTT. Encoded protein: CASRAGWAQYF.

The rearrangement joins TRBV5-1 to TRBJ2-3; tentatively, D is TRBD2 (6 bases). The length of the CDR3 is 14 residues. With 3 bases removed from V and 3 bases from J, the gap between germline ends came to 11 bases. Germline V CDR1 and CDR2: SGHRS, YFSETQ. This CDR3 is CASSSPGLTDTQYF. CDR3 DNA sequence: TGCGCCAGCAGCTCCCCGGGACTTACAGATACGCAGTATTTT. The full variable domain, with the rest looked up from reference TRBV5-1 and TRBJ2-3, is KAGVTQTPRYLIKTRGQQVTLSCSPISGHRSVSWYQQTPGQGLQFLFEYFSETQRNKGNFPGRFSGRQFSNSRSEMNVSTLELGDSALYLCASSSPGLTDTQYFGPGTRLTVL.

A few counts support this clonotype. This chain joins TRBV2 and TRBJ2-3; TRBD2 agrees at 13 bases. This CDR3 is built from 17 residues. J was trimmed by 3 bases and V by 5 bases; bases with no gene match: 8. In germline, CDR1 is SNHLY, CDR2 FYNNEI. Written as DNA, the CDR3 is TGTGCCAGCAGTCGACTAGCGGGAGGAGAGTCAACAGATACGCAGTATTTT. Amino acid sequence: CASSRLAGGESTDTQYF.

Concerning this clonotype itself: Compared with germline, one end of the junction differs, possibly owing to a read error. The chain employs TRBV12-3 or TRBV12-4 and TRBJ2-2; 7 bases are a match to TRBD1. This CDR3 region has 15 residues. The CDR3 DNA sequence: TGTGCCAGCAGGCTCGACAGGGTTCCCACCGGGGAGCGGTTTTTT. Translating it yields CASRLDRVPTGERFF.

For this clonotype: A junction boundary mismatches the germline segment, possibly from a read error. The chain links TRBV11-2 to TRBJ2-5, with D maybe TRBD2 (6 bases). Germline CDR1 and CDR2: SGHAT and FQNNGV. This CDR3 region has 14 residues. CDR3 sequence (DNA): TGTGCCGGCAGCTTGGCTAGCGCTCAAGAGACCCAGTACTTC. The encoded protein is CAGSLASAQETQYF.

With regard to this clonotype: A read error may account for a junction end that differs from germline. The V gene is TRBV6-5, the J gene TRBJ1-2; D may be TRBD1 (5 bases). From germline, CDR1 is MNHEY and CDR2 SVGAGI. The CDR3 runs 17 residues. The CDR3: CAGSYYTMEEGRNGYTF. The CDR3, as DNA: TGTGCCGGCAGTTACTATACAATGGAGGAGGGGAGGAATGGCTACACCTTC.

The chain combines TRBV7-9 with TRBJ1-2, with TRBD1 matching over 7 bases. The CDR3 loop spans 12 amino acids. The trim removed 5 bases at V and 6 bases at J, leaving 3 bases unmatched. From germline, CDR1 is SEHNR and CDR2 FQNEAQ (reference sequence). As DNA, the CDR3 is TGTGCCAGCAGCAGCGGACAGGATGGCTACACCTTC. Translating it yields CASSSGQDGYTF.

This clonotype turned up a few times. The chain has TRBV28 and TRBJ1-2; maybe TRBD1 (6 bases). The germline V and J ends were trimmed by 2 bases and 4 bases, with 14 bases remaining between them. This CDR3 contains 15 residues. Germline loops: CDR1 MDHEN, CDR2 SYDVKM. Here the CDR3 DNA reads TGTGCCAGCAGTTTAGTGGGGGGGCTCGGCTATGGCTACACCTTC. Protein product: CASSLVGGLGYGYTF.

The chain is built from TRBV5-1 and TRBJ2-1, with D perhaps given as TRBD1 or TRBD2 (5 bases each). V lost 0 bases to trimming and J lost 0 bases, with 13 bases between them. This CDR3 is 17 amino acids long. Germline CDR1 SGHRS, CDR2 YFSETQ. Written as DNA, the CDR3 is TGCGCCAGCAGCTTGGCCTCGGGGCAAAGCTCCTACAATGAGCAGTTCTTC. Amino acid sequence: CASSLASGQSSYNEQFF.

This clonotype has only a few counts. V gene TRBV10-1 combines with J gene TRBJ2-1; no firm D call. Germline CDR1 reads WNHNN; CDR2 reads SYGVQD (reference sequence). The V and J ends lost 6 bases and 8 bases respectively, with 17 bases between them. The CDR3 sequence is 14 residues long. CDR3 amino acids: CASSDSGVVDEQFF. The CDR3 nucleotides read TGCGCCAGCAGCGACTCCGGAGTAGTCGATGAGCAGTTCTTC.

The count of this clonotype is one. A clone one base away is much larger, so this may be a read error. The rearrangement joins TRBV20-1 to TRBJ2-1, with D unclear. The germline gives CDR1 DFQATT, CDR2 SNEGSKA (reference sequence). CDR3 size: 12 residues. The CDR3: CGATDRDNEQFF. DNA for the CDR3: TGCGGTGCTACCGACCGAGACAATGAGCAGTTCTTC.

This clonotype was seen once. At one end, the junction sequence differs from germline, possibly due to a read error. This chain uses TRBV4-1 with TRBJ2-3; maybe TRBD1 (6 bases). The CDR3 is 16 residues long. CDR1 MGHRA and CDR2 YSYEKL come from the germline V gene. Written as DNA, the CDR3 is TGCGCCAGCAGCCAGATCAGGGGAAGAAGCACAGGTACGCAGTATTTT. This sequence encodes CASSQIRGRSTGTQYF.